The clone carrying this T cell receptor beta chain was seen once. The record originates from a study of CD8 T cells in Susac syndrome. Reverse transcription of about 0.45 to 1 ug RNA used random hexamers. Amplification of TCR beta CDR3 was carried out by immunoSEQ multiplex PCR, which covered 54 Vbeta and 13 Jbeta segments. Each CDR3 protein gets one entry after TCRdb re-called the immunoSEQ multiplex PCR reads with MiXCR. The sample carries about 300,000 distinct CDR3 sequences, approximately 85% recorded once. The germline gives CDR1 MNHEY, CDR2 SMNVEV (reference sequence). The CDR3 is made up of 15 amino acids. With V trimmed by 7 bases and J by 2 bases, 9 bases remained unmatched.

Sequencing used CD8+ T cells from PBMCs. V usage is TRBV27 and J usage is TRBJ2-7, with 9 bases identical to TRBD2. This receptor was obtained from a human donor with multiple sclerosis. The CDR3 reads CASTTAGGRAYEQYF. CDR3 in DNA: TGTGCCAGCACAACCGCGGGGGGGAGGGCCTACGAGCAGTACTTC.